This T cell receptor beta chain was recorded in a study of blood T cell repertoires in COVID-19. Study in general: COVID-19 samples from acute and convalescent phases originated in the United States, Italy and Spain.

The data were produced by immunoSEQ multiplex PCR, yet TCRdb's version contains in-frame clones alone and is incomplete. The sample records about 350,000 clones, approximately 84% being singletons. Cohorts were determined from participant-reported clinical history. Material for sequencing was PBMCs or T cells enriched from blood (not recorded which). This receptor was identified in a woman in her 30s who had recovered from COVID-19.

Here the CDR3 DNA reads TGTGCCAGCGTCCTACAGGGCAACACTGAAGCTTTCTTT. Translated, it gives CASVLQGNTEAFF. V gene TRBV6-5 combines with J gene TRBJ1-1, with D tentatively TRBD1 (6 bases). This CDR3 spans 13 amino acids. Trimming stripped 8 bases from V and 2 bases from J, with 12 bases between. Germline CDR1 MNHEY, CDR2 SVGAGI.